This entry features one T cell receptor beta chain sequence. This entry belongs to a study of Ad26.COV2.S vaccination and SARS-CoV-2 variants. Study background: This donor came from the COV1001 trial of Ad26.COV2.S. Each vaccinee took Ad26.COV2.S intramuscularly, once or twice 56 days apart.

The treatment here: over 15 received Ad26.COV2.S at low or high dose, single or two shots; roughly five received placebo; per-sample allocation not given. Material that was analyzed had been drawn on day 63 after the first vaccine or placebo injection. It was an adult aged 18-55 years in Boston who was the donor. This vaccine is an Ad26 vector that expresses the Wuhan-strain SARS-CoV-2 spike. TCRdb's copy holds only in-frame clones and misses some; the assay was immunoSEQ multiplex PCR. The data hold about 680,000 clones, with around 89% observed a single time. Trimming took off 4 bases at V and 5 bases at J, with 14 bases between the two ends. The germline V gene has CDR1 LGHDT and CDR2 YNNKEL (reference sequence). The CDR3 is 15 amino acids.

This receptor was taken from a person aged 18 to 65 who received the Ad26.COV2.S COVID-19 vaccine or a placebo. This chain joins TRBV3-1 (or the pseudogene TRBV3-2) and TRBJ2-2; D is perhaps TRBD1 (6 bases). Sequenced here: peripheral blood, sampled in a trial of Ad26.COV2.S vaccine versus placebo. In DNA, the CDR3 is TGTGCCAGCAGCCTCACCCGGGGACAAACCGGGGAGCTGTTTTTT. It is translated as CASSLTRGQTGELFF.